The rows below give T cell receptor beta chains drawn from one sample of a study of vaccination and CD4 T cells after COVID-19. TCRdb re-called the PCR reads through MiXCR, storing one row per CDR3 protein. The sample has about 12,000 distinct CDR3 sequences; approximately 60% are singletons. No antigen has been assigned to these receptors. What was sequenced was CD4+ T cells from blood, cultured in vitro. The receptors derive from a human donor who had recovered from COVID-19. CDR3s include the opening cysteine and the closing phenylalanine or tryptophan. D genes are given only for firm matches. Size is stated for part of the rows, as once, few or many counts, or as a class when the clone is expanded.

d_gene: .; j_gene: TRBJ2-5; v_gene: TRBV20-1; abundance: .; CDR3aa: CSAPGPGETQYF; CDR3nt: TGCAGTGCACCGGGGCCCGGGGAGACCCAGTACTTC
d_gene: .; j_gene: TRBJ2-2; v_gene: TRBV7-9; abundance: .; CDR3aa: CASSLLGMNTGELFF; CDR3nt: TGTGCCAGCAGCTTATTGGGGATGAACACCGGGGAGCTGTTTTTT
d_gene: .; j_gene: TRBJ1-3; v_gene: TRBV11-3; abundance: once; CDR3aa: CASSPSGTGFLGPSGNTIYF; CDR3nt: TGTGCCAGCAGCCCTTCCGGGACGGGCTTTCTAGGCCCATCTGGAAACACCATATATTTT
d_gene: .; j_gene: TRBJ1-2; v_gene: TRBV7-2; abundance: large; CDR3aa: CASSQLHYGYTF; CDR3nt: TGTGCCAGCAGCCAGCTTCACTATGGCTACACCTTC
d_gene: .; j_gene: TRBJ1-5; v_gene: TRBV20-1; abundance: few; CDR3aa: CSGRGSPNQPQHF; CDR3nt: TGCAGTGGGAGGGGATCTCCCAATCAGCCCCAGCATTTT
d_gene: .; j_gene: TRBJ1-1; v_gene: TRBV7-8; abundance: .; CDR3aa: CASSFFSGTNTEAFF; CDR3nt: TGTGCCAGCAGCTTCTTCTCCGGGACTAACACTGAAGCTTTCTTT
d_gene: .; j_gene: TRBJ1-1; v_gene: TRBV27; abundance: .; CDR3aa: CASSLSRGNTEAFF; CDR3nt: TGTGCCAGCAGTTTAAGTAGGGGGAACACTGAAGCTTTCTTT
d_gene: .; j_gene: TRBJ1-5; v_gene: TRBV20-1; abundance: .; CDR3aa: CSARGRNNQPQHF; CDR3nt: TGCAGTGCTAGAGGTCGAAACAATCAGCCCCAGCATTTT
d_gene: TRBD1; j_gene: TRBJ1-1; v_gene: TRBV7-2; abundance: .; CDR3aa: CASSFRERGQGWGAFF; CDR3nt: TGTGCCAGCAGCTTTAGGGAAAGGGGACAGGGGTGGGGAGCTTTCTTT
d_gene: .; j_gene: TRBJ1-2; v_gene: TRBV7-2; abundance: .; CDR3aa: CASSQRGGCWYGYTF; CDR3nt: TGTGCCAGCAGCCAAAGGGGGGGGTGCTGGTATGGCTACACCTTC
d_gene: .; j_gene: TRBJ2-6; v_gene: TRBV28; abundance: .; CDR3aa: CASREPWVSGANVLTF; CDR3nt: TGTGCCAGCAGAGAACCGTGGGTCTCTGGGGCCAACGTCCTGACTTTC
d_gene: .; j_gene: TRBJ2-2; v_gene: TRBV6-2/TRBV6-3; abundance: large; CDR3aa: CASSWGGASGELFF; CDR3nt: TGTGCCAGCAGTTGGGGAGGAGCCTCCGGGGAGCTGTTTTTT
d_gene: TRBD2; j_gene: TRBJ2-4; v_gene: TRBV7-9; abundance: .; CDR3aa: CASSIAGGLAKNIQYF; CDR3nt: TGTGCCAGCAGCATAGCGGGGGGGTTAGCCAAAAACATTCAGTACTTC
d_gene: .; j_gene: TRBJ1-2; v_gene: TRBV7-2; abundance: .; CDR3aa: CASSPSGNGYGYTF; CDR3nt: TGTGCCAGCAGCCCCTCGGGGAACGGCTATGGCTACACCTTC
d_gene: .; j_gene: TRBJ2-7; v_gene: TRBV11-3; abundance: .; CDR3aa: CASSLLGQVQYF; CDR3nt: TGTGCCAGCAGCTTACTAGGCCAAGTGCAGTACTTC
d_gene: .; j_gene: TRBJ2-1; v_gene: TRBV7-2; abundance: few; CDR3aa: CASSLAISYNEQFF; CDR3nt: TGTGCCAGCAGCTTAGCGATTTCCTACAATGAGCAGTTCTTC
d_gene: TRBD2; j_gene: TRBJ2-1; v_gene: TRBV7-2; abundance: .; CDR3aa: CASSLEAGGRFEQFF; CDR3nt: TGTGCCAGCAGCTTAGAGGCGGGGGGGCGCTTTGAGCAGTTCTTC
d_gene: .; j_gene: TRBJ1-6; v_gene: TRBV20-1; abundance: .; CDR3aa: CSAKGQPYNSPLHF; CDR3nt: TGCAGTGCTAAGGGGCAGCCCTATAATTCACCCCTCCACTTT
d_gene: TRBD1; j_gene: TRBJ1-1; v_gene: TRBV6-1; abundance: .; CDR3aa: CASSPATGGTEAFF; CDR3nt: TGTGCCAGCAGCCCGGCAACAGGGGGGACTGAAGCTTTCTTT
d_gene: .; j_gene: TRBJ1-6; v_gene: TRBV20-1; abundance: .; CDR3aa: CSARDGGGTPGNSPLHF; CDR3nt: TGCAGTGCTAGAGATGGAGGGGGAACCCCGGGGAATTCACCCCTCCACTTT
d_gene: TRBD1; j_gene: TRBJ1-2; v_gene: TRBV7-9; abundance: .; CDR3aa: CASRGTGALYGYTF; CDR3nt: TGTGCCAGCAGGGGGACAGGTGCTCTCTATGGCTACACCTTC
d_gene: .; j_gene: TRBJ2-5; v_gene: TRBV29-1; abundance: .; CDR3aa: CSDGQSRETQYF; CDR3nt: TGCAGCGACGGACAGTCTAGAGAGACCCAGTACTTC
d_gene: .; j_gene: TRBJ2-5; v_gene: TRBV30; abundance: .; CDR3aa: CACPIGGETQYF; CDR3nt: TGTGCCTGTCCCATCGGGGGAGAGACCCAGTACTTC
d_gene: .; j_gene: TRBJ2-3; v_gene: TRBV20-1; abundance: .; CDR3aa: CSARPGTETSTDTQYF; CDR3nt: TGCAGTGCTAGACCCGGGACCGAGACTAGCACAGATACGCAGTATTTT
d_gene: .; j_gene: TRBJ2-1; v_gene: TRBV11-2; abundance: .; CDR3aa: CASSFRGEGGEQFF; CDR3nt: TGTGCCAGCAGCTTCCGTGGGGAAGGAGGTGAGCAGTTCTTC
d_gene: .; j_gene: TRBJ2-7; v_gene: TRBV7-8; abundance: large; CDR3aa: CASSLREGHYEQYF; CDR3nt: TGTGCCAGCAGCTTAAGAGAGGGACACTACGAGCAGTACTTC
d_gene: .; j_gene: TRBJ2-5; v_gene: TRBV7-7; abundance: .; CDR3aa: CASSSTTGYQETQYF; CDR3nt: TGTGCTAGCAGCTCTACAACCGGGTACCAAGAGACCCAGTACTTC
d_gene: .; j_gene: TRBJ1-2; v_gene: TRBV27; abundance: .; CDR3aa: CATRRTANYGYTF; CDR3nt: TGTGCCACGCGCCGGACGGCAAACTATGGCTACACCTTC
d_gene: .; j_gene: TRBJ2-7; v_gene: TRBV7-9; abundance: .; CDR3aa: CASSRTSPYEQYF; CDR3nt: TGTGCCAGCAGCCGGACAAGTCCCTACGAGCAGTACTTC
d_gene: .; j_gene: TRBJ1-2; v_gene: TRBV5-4; abundance: .; CDR3aa: CASSSVLGARGYTF; CDR3nt: TGTGCCAGCAGCTCGGTATTAGGGGCCCGAGGCTACACCTTC
d_gene: .; j_gene: TRBJ1-1; v_gene: TRBV6-2/TRBV6-3; abundance: .; CDR3aa: CASSYRGGTEAFF; CDR3nt: TGTGCCAGCAGTTATAGAGGGGGCACTGAAGCTTTCTTT
d_gene: .; j_gene: TRBJ1-1; v_gene: TRBV5-4; abundance: once; CDR3aa: CASSSLSGGRIGAFF; CDR3nt: TGTGCCAGCAGCTCCCTCTCGGGGGGCCGCATCGGGGCTTTCTTT
d_gene: .; j_gene: TRBJ2-2; v_gene: TRBV4-2; abundance: .; CDR3aa: CASSLWTGNTGELFF; CDR3nt: TGTGCCAGCAGCCTATGGACGGGGAACACCGGGGAGCTGTTTTTT
d_gene: .; j_gene: TRBJ2-1; v_gene: TRBV12-3/TRBV12-4; abundance: .; CDR3aa: CASKDGNEQFF; CDR3nt: TGTGCCAGCAAGGACGGCAATGAGCAGTTCTTC
d_gene: TRBD2; j_gene: TRBJ2-5; v_gene: TRBV5-5; abundance: once; CDR3aa: CASSLAAGAGETQYF; CDR3nt: TGTGCCAGCAGCTTGGCGGCGGGAGCAGGCGAGACCCAGTACTTC
d_gene: .; j_gene: TRBJ1-2; v_gene: TRBV19; abundance: .; CDR3aa: CASSIEQGSYGYTF; CDR3nt: TGTGCCAGTAGTATTGAACAGGGTTCCTATGGCTACACCTTC
d_gene: .; j_gene: TRBJ1-2; v_gene: TRBV10-3; abundance: .; CDR3aa: CAISLNNYGYTF; CDR3nt: TGTGCCATCAGTCTTAACAACTATGGCTACACCTTC
d_gene: .; j_gene: TRBJ1-6; v_gene: TRBV6-1; abundance: .; CDR3aa: CASSPSWAGNSPLHF; CDR3nt: TGTGCCAGCAGTCCATCTTGGGCAGGCAATTCACCCCTCCACTTT
d_gene: .; j_gene: TRBJ2-2; v_gene: TRBV7-9; abundance: .; CDR3aa: CASSSVIPNTGELFF; CDR3nt: TGTGCCAGCAGCTCGGTAATCCCGAACACCGGGGAGCTGTTTTTT
d_gene: .; j_gene: TRBJ2-6; v_gene: TRBV21-1; abundance: .; CDR3aa: CASTPVSRGFSGANVLTF; CDR3nt: TGTGCCAGCACTCCCGTCAGTCGAGGGTTCTCTGGGGCCAACGTCCTGACTTTC